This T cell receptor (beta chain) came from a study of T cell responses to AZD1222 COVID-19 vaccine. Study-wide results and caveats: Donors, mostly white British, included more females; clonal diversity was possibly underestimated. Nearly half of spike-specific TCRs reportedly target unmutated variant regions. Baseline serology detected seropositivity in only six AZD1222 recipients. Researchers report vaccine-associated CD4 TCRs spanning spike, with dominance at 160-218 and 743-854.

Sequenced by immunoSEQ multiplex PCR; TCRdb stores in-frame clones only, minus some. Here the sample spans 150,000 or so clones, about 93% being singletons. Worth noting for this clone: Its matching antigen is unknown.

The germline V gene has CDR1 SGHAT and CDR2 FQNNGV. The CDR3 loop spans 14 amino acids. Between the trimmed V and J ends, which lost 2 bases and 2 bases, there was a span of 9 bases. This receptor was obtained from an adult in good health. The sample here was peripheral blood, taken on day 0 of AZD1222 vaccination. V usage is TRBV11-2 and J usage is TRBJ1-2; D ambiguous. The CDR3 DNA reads TGTGCCAGCAGCTTAACCACATACAACTATGGCTACACCTTC. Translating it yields CASSLTTYNYGYTF.